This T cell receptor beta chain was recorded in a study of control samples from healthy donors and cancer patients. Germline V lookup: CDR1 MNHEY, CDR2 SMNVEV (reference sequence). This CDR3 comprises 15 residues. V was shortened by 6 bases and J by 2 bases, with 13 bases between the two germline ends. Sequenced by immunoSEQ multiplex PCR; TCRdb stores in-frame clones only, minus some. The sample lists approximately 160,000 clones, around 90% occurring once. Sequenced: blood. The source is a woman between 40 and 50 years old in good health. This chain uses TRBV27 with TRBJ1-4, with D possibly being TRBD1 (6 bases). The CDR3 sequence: CASSLRGNTNEKLFF. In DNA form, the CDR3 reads TGTGCCAGCAGCCTCAGGGGCAATACTAATGAAAAACTGTTTTTT.